This TCR beta chain was identified in a study of T-cell memory formation after mild COVID-19 (dated by TCRdb to about 2021). Broadly, across the study: Most TCR sequence clusters were specific to one of the two donors. Longitudinal TCRalpha and TCRbeta repertoire sequencing tracked T-cell clones expanding and contracting after mild COVID-19 in two donors. Two young, previously healthy adult volunteers made up the cohort, one male and one female. What the study reported, not specific to this receptor: SARS-CoV-2 specificity of the second-wave clones peaking on day 37 was not confirmed. The detection of some responding clones in pre-infection memory suggests that pre-existing cross-reactive memory T cells joined the SARS-CoV-2 response. Clones that contracted from day 15 to 85 showed balanced CD4/CD8 phenotypes, whereas a second wave of clones that expanded from day 15 to 37 leaned towards CD4+. The study covered only a couple of mild cases, and larger cohorts including severe cases with pre-infection samples were considered necessary. Contracting CD4+ clones were found mainly in CM and EM memory subsets, while CD8+ clones were enriched in EMRA.

Sequencing was performed on an Illumina NovaSeq 6000. cDNA libraries for TCRalpha and TCRbeta were prepared by 5'RACE using constant-segment primers, with sample barcodes and unique molecular identifiers added. RNA was extracted from every sample with Trizol reagent. Amplification of the libraries took two PCR steps, and the second step added a second sample barcode plus Illumina TruSeq adapters. Libraries were sequenced on an Illumina NovaSeq with 2 x 150 bp paired-end reads. Under the source paper's analysis protocol: Demultiplexing of reads and collapsing into UMI-guided consensus sequences were performed with migec v1.2.7. With mixcr v2.1.11, UMI consensuses were aligned to TRA and TRB V and J templates and assembled into clonotypes. Expanded or contracted clonotypes were those called significant by both edgeR and NoisET, with noise models trained on biological replicates. For edgeR calls, the cutoffs were a false discovery rate-adjusted p below 0.01 and a log2 fold-change threshold of 1. As an exploratory analysis of dynamics, max-normalized trajectories of the 1000 most abundant clonotypes were examined with PCA combined with hierarchical clustering. Each responding clone was given a CD4 or CD8 phenotype based on the CD4+ and CD8+ repertoires, which had been sequenced separately. The public sequencing data were trimmed at Q25 with fastp and processed into clonotypes with MiXCR by TCRdb, which kept only in-frame beta chains. Each record represents a unique CDR3 protein, reported with the most common genes and DNA among its rows. These V and J calls derive from TCRdb rather than the authors' analysis. Present in this sample are some 350,000 distinct CDR3 sequences, roughly 13% of which were seen just once. Clones ranked in the top ten supply 20% to 25% of the sample.

With respect to this clonotype: Its specific antigen is unknown. No clone much larger than this one lies a single base away; base qualities are absent.

PBMCs were isolated by Ficoll-Paque density gradient centrifugation. The source material was PBMCs or a T cell subset sorted from them (not recorded which). This clonotype was sampled from a man aged 18-30 years who had mild COVID-19 (a few samples of this study predate the infection). The sample titles of this study are shuffled in the database, so cell type and time point are left out; the donor was told from shared clones.

The CDR3 in this case is CAISETQGETQYF. The DNA sequence is as follows: TGTGCCATCAGTGAAACCCAGGGTGAGACCCAGTACTTC. The chain couples TRBV10-3 to TRBJ2-5; TRBD1 is possibly the D segment (5 matching bases). V loses 3 bases of germline sequence and J loses 5 bases, and the interval between the two ends is 10 bases. Including the terminal cysteine and phenylalanine, the CDR3 comprises 13 residues. The sequence is cut down to CDR3 DNA, 39 bases in frame from base 1. CDR1 is given as ENHRY and CDR2 as SYGVKD, both from the germline V gene.